Presented here are 27 T cell receptor beta chains from one specimen sequenced in a study of CD8+ T cells in alopecia areata. After isolation, RNA underwent reverse transcription to generate cDNA as the sequencing template. Assay used: immunoSEQ multiplex PCR; TCRdb lists only in-frame clones, some missing. The data hold about 150,000 clones, with 55% observed a single time. Sequenced sample: CD4+ T cells sorted from blood. Every receptor here comes from a human donor in good health.

There are a few counts of this clone. The rearrangement uses TRBV2 and TRBJ1-1; no clear D. The CDR3 length is 13 residues. V was pared by 6 bases and J by 0 bases, with 8 bases between. CDR1 is SNHLY and CDR2 is FYNNEI in the germline V gene. The CDR3 nucleotides read TGTGCCAGCAGGAAAACCTTGAACACTGAAGCTTTCTTT. It specifies CASRKTLNTEAFF.

The DNA for the CDR3 is TGTGCCAGCAGCGGGACAGGGGTGGTGAGTGAGCAGTACTTC. Protein sequence: CASSGTGVVSEQYF. The chain employs TRBV6-5 and TRBJ2-7; 10 bases align to TRBD1. There are 14 residues in the CDR3. Germline V lookup: CDR1 MNHEY, CDR2 SVGAGI. Trimming cost V 6 bases and J 7 bases; bases outside gene matches: 9.

V usage is TRBV25-1 and J usage is TRBJ2-5; the match to TRBD1 covers 8 bases. This CDR3 contains 16 residues. Germline V CDR1 and CDR2: MGHDK, SYGVNS. V was clipped by 4 bases and J by 4 bases; unmatched bases: 11. The CDR3 bases are TGTGCCAGCAGTGCAAGGACAGGGACTTATCGAGAGACCCAGTACTTC. Residues: CASSARTGTYRETQYF.

The chain joins TRBV30 to TRBJ2-5; D is ambiguous. The CDR3 is 13 residues long. Per germline, CDR1 GTSNPN and CDR2 SVGIG (reference sequence). V lost 2 bases, J lost 5 bases, and 12 bases lay in between. CDR3 amino acids: CAWSSEVRETQYF. The CDR3 DNA follows: TGTGCCTGGAGTAGCGAGGTCCGCGAGACCCAGTACTTC.

The chain joins TRBV11-2 to TRBJ2-1; D may be TRBD1 or TRBD2 (6 bases each). Trimming pared 6 bases from V and 5 bases from J, leaving 11 bases between. Germline assignment: CDR1 SGHAT and CDR2 FQNNGV. CDR3 length equals 13 residues. The CDR3: CASRSGANNEQFF. CDR3 coding DNA: TGTGCCAGCAGATCGGGGGCGAACAATGAGCAGTTCTTC.

There are many counts of this clone. The chain combines TRBV7-9 with TRBJ2-2; the D is unclear. The CDR3 is 14 residues long. Germline V gives CDR1 SEHNR, CDR2 FQNEAQ (reference sequence). The V gene lost 5 bases and the J gene lost 4 bases, with 11 bases spanning the gap. In DNA, the CDR3 is TGTGCCAGCAGCCCAGGCGGAACCACCGGGGAGCTGTTTTTT. It translates to CASSPGGTTGELFF.

The chain recombines TRBV25-1 with TRBJ1-5; D is perhaps TRBD1 (5 bases). Trimming removed 10 bases from V and 6 bases from J, with 19 bases in between. In germline, CDR1 is MGHDK, CDR2 SYGVNS. The CDR3 covers 14 residues. Here the CDR3 reads CATSGTGLGQPQHF. The CDR3 DNA follows: TGTGCCACCTCCGGGACTGGCTTAGGTCAGCCCCAGCATTTT.

The chain carries TRBV28 and TRBJ2-5; weak D call: TRBD1 (6 bases). The V gene's germline CDR1 is MDHEN and CDR2 SYDVKM. The CDR3 totals 16 residues. Trimming removed 4 bases from V and 2 bases from J, with 17 bases in between. The CDR3, as DNA: TGTGCCAGCAGTTGGTTGACAGGACCCTTGCAAGAGACCCAGTACTTC. The encoded protein is CASSWLTGPLQETQYF.

This clone was seen a few times. The gene calls are TRBV5-1 and TRBJ2-7, with 7 bases identical to TRBD1. The CDR3 loop spans 14 amino acids. The V and J ends lost 2 bases and 5 bases, in that order; junction bases with no gene match: 7. Germline V CDR1 and CDR2: SGHRS, YFSETQ. The CDR3 is CASSFYRGSDEQYF. As DNA, the CDR3 is TGCGCCAGCAGCTTTTACAGGGGCTCGGACGAGCAGTACTTC.

This rearrangement joins TRBV27 to TRBJ2-7; TRBD2 agrees at 10 bases. This CDR3 spans 15 amino acids. The trim removed 4 bases at V and 6 bases at J, leaving 9 bases unmatched. Germline values: CDR1 MNHEY, CDR2 SMNVEV (reference sequence). The CDR3 protein is CASSSGYRTSGEQYF. CDR3 nucleotide sequence: TGTGCCAGCAGTTCAGGTTATAGGACTAGCGGCGAGCAGTACTTC.

The J gene is TRBJ1-2, the V gene TRBV5-1; 9 bases align to TRBD1. The CDR3 spans 12 residues. V shed 4 bases, J shed 5 bases, and the junction held 0 bases outside the gene matches. The germline V gene has CDR1 SGHRS and CDR2 YFSETQ. CDR3 sequence reads: CASSGQGYGYTF. CDR3 sequence (DNA): TGCGCCAGCAGCGGACAGGGGTATGGCTACACCTTC.

CDR3 DNA: TGTGCCAGCAGTGGACTAGCGGGAGAGTACGAGCAGTACTTC. This translates into CASSGLAGEYEQYF. The rearrangement links TRBV25-1 to TRBJ2-7, with TRBD2 identical over 12 bases. The junction had 2 bases not matched to a gene; V was cut back by 4 bases and J by 4 bases. Germline V gives CDR1 MGHDK, CDR2 SYGVNS. This CDR3 contains 14 residues.

The V gene is TRBV5-1, the J gene TRBJ2-6, with 9 bases matching TRBD1. V lost 2 bases to trimming and J lost 0 bases; unmatched junction nucleotides: 6. CDR1 SGHRS and CDR2 YFSETQ come from the germline V gene. The CDR3 extends over 18 amino acids. CDR3: CASSFTGTGRSGANVLTF. The DNA for the CDR3 is TGCGCCAGCAGCTTCACCGGGACAGGGCGCTCTGGGGCCAACGTCCTGACTTTC. Looking up the rest from reference TRBV5-1 and TRBJ2-6 gives the full variable domain: KAGVTQTPRYLIKTRGQQVTLSCSPISGHRSVSWYQQTPGQGLQFLFEYFSETQRNKGNFPGRFSGRQFSNSRSEMNVSTLELGDSALYLCASSFTGTGRSGANVLTFGAGSRLTVL.

This chain uses TRBV23-1 with TRBJ2-1; TRBD1 matches at 9 bases. TRBV23-1 qualifies as an ORF whose function is uncertain. CDR3 length: 14 residues. V gave up 3 bases and J gave up 10 bases; unmatched junction bases: 7. CDR3 nucleotide sequence: TGCGCCAGCAGTCACTATGGGACAGGGCGCGAGCAGTTCTTC. This gives the protein CASSHYGTGREQFF.

The V call is TRBV9, the J call TRBJ1-4, with 12 bases that match TRBD1. This CDR3 has 18 amino acids. Trimming removed 3 bases from V and 2 bases from J; junction bases left unmatched: 8. Germline assignment: CDR1 SGDLS and CDR2 YYNGEE. CDR3 sequence (DNA): TGTGCCAGCAGCGCCCGTAGTGGGACAGGGGGCACTAATGAAAAACTGTTTTTT. Its protein product is CASSARSGTGGTNEKLFF.

In its sample, this clone was seen a few times. The rearrangement joins TRBV6-6 to TRBJ2-4, with TRBD2 as a possible D gene (6 bases). Germline assignment: CDR1 MNHNY and CDR2 SVGAGI (reference sequence). The CDR3 is made up of 15 amino acids. Trimming cost V 5 bases and J 0 bases, with 11 bases left between them. CDR3 DNA sequence: TGTGCCAGCAGTCTAGCGAGGGAAGCCAAAAACATTCAGTACTTC. This sequence encodes CASSLAREAKNIQYF.

The rearrangement uses TRBV10-3 and TRBJ2-4; D unresolved. Germline CDR1 is ENHRY and CDR2 is SYGVKD. V gave up 0 bases and J gave up 1 base, with 10 bases separating them. The CDR3 extends over 16 amino acids. Written as DNA, the CDR3 is TGTGCCATCAGTGAGTCAGGTAGTTTCGCCAAAAACATTCAGTACTTC. Translation gives CAISESGSFAKNIQYF.

This clone was seen a few times. The genes are TRBV29-1 and TRBJ2-5; TRBD2 agrees at 11 bases. The germline V gene has CDR1 SQVTM and CDR2 ANQGSEA. There are 14 residues in the CDR3. The V and J ends lost 7 bases and 4 bases, in that order; junction bases with no gene match: 8. The CDR3 loop reads CSGQTSGIGETQYF. In nucleotides, the CDR3 is TGCAGCGGTCAGACTAGCGGGATAGGAGAGACCCAGTACTTC. The whole variable domain, remainder taken from reference TRBV29-1 and TRBJ2-5, is SAVISQKPSRDICQRGTSLTIQCQVDSQVTMMFWYRQQPGQSLTLIATANQGSEATYESGFVIDKFPISRPNLTFSTLTVSNMSPEDSSIYLCSGQTSGIGETQYFGPGTRLLVL.

The chain employs TRBV2 and TRBJ2-7, with D unclear. There are 16 residues in the CDR3. V lost 6 bases, J lost 4 bases, and 22 bases lay in between. CDR1 is SNHLY, CDR2 FYNNEI, per germline. The CDR3 spells CASRRNTGSSSYEQYF. The DNA of the CDR3 is TGTGCCAGCAGGAGGAATACCGGGTCTTCTTCTTACGAGCAGTACTTC.

Only a few counts were recorded for this clone. The V call is TRBV18, the J call TRBJ1-1; 8 bases line up with TRBD1. J was trimmed by 4 bases and V by 1 base; bases with no gene match: 2. The CDR3 length is 14 residues. Germline CDR1 reads KGHSH; CDR2 reads LQKENI. The CDR3 region has the DNA TGTGCCAGCTCACCACGAGGACAGGGCACTGAAGCTTTCTTT. This sequence encodes CASSPRGQGTEAFF.

This rearrangement joins TRBV30 to TRBJ1-1; 7 nucleotides line up with TRBD1. This CDR3 has 13 residues. Trimming cost V 3 bases and J 7 bases; bases outside gene matches: 8. Germline V CDR1 and CDR2: GTSNPN, SVGIG (reference sequence). The CDR3 bases are TGTGCCTGGAGGCGACAGGGACTAAGTGAAGCTTTCTTT. It yields the protein CAWRRQGLSEAFF.

This rearrangement joins TRBV4-1 to TRBJ2-3; D remains unclear. Trimming pared 0 bases from V and 6 bases from J, leaving 7 bases between. Looked up from germline, CDR1 is MGHRA and CDR2 is YSYEKL. CDR3 size: 13 residues. The CDR3 protein is CASSQEEWDTQYF. The CDR3 nucleotides are TGCGCCAGCAGCCAAGAGGAGTGGGATACGCAGTATTTT.

This chain uses TRBV29-1 with TRBJ2-3, with D unclear. Germline V lookup: CDR1 SQVTM, CDR2 ANQGSEA. CDR3 length equals 12 residues. V lost 4 bases and J lost 2, with 7 bases in between. The CDR3, as DNA: TGCAGCGTTGGTCAGGCCACAGATACGCAGTATTTT. Amino acids: CSVGQATDTQYF.

The CDR3 spells CSVVGQGGHTGELFF. DNA of the CDR3: TGCAGCGTCGTCGGACAGGGGGGGCACACCGGGGAGCTGTTTTTT. This sequence joins TRBV29-1 and TRBJ2-2, with 10 bases matching TRBD1. The CDR3 sequence is 15 residues long. Germline values: CDR1 SQVTM, CDR2 ANQGSEA. V was clipped by 6 bases and J by 3 bases; unmatched bases: 7.

The chain is built from TRBV21-1 and TRBJ1-4; the listed D gene, TRBD1, was not tested against the DNA. TRBV21-1 is a recognized pseudogene. The CDR3 runs to 14 residues. CDR3 DNA sequence: TGTGCCAGCATACCGACAGGACTTAATGAAAAACTGTTTTTT. Translation: CASIPTGLNEKLFF.

This chain links TRBV30 with TRBJ2-3; 8 bases line up with TRBD1. V shed 3 bases, J shed 10 bases, and the junction held 6 bases outside the gene matches. The germline CDR1 and CDR2 sequences are GTSNPN and SVGIG (reference sequence). The CDR3 loop spans 12 amino acids. CDR3 nucleotides: TGTGCCTGGAGAAAGCAGGGGGCGGCGCAGTATTTT. Amino acid sequence: CAWRKQGAAQYF.

This chain uses TRBV2 with TRBJ2-4; 11 nucleotides match TRBD2. Germline CDR1 SNHLY, CDR2 FYNNEI. V trimming: 6 bases; J trimming: 1 base; junction bases outside the gene matches: 5. The CDR3 contains 16 residues. CDR3 amino acids: CASRLLAGVAKNIQYF. CDR3 DNA sequence: TGTGCCAGCAGGCTACTAGCGGGAGTTGCCAAAAACATTCAGTACTTC.